The 27 T cell receptor beta chains in this list originate from one sample, sequenced in a study of OX40 agonist ivuxolimab in advanced cancers. The protocol was immunoSEQ multiplex PCR, while the TCRdb copy is restricted to in-frame clones and leaves out a portion. This sample has some 80,000 clones, with over 70% found just once. Source: CD4+ or CD8+ T cells sorted from blood, taken in a trial of the OX40 agonist ivuxolimab. Receptors were obtained from an adult with an advanced solid tumor such as melanoma, head and neck, liver or kidney cancer.

The V call is TRBV27, the J call TRBJ1-5; TRBD1 matches 7 bases. V gave up 6 bases and J gave up 9 bases; unmatched junction bases: 11. The CDR3 loop spans 14 amino acids. Germline loops: CDR1 MNHEY, CDR2 SMNVEV (reference sequence). CDR3 coding DNA: TGTGCCAGCAGCCCAGCGACAGGGTCCAGGCCCCAGCATTTT. It specifies CASSPATGSRPQHF.

V and J are TRBV6-5 and TRBJ2-2; 8 nucleotides match TRBD2. Germline CDR1 and CDR2: MNHEY and SVGAGI. This CDR3 has 15 amino acids. After removal of 5 bases from V and 1 base from J, the junction contained 3 bases not matched to a gene. CDR3 nucleotide sequence: TGTGCCAGCAGTCGCAGCGGGGGGAACACCGGGGAGCTGTTTTTT. This translates into CASSRSGGNTGELFF.

This clone was seen just once. Here the CDR3 reads CASSLLLVSGGSYEQYF. The CDR3 region has the DNA TGCGCCAGCAGCTTACTACTCGTTAGCGGGGGCTCCTACGAGCAGTACTTC. The chain employs TRBV5-1 and TRBJ2-7, with TRBD2 matching 9 bases. Germline V gene lookup returns CDR1 SGHRS and CDR2 YFSETQ. V shed 2 bases and J 0 bases; nucleotides not matched to a gene: 9. CDR3 length: 17 residues.

CDR3: CASSSQGAGTEAFF. CDR3 nucleotides: TGCGCCAGCAGCTCACAGGGGGCAGGTACTGAAGCTTTCTTT. The V gene is TRBV5-1, the J gene TRBJ1-1; 9 bases match TRBD1. V trimming: 3 bases; J trimming: 5 bases; junction bases outside the gene matches: 5. CDR3 length: 14 amino acids. Germline CDR1 and CDR2: SGHRS and YFSETQ. Variable domain in full (rest from reference TRBV5-1 and TRBJ1-1): KAGVTQTPRYLIKTRGQQVTLSCSPISGHRSVSWYQQTPGQGLQFLFEYFSETQRNKGNFPGRFSGRQFSNSRSEMNVSTLELGDSALYLCASSSQGAGTEAFFGQGTRLTVV.

The CDR3 DNA reads TGTGCCAGCAGCGCGGGCCCACAGACCAATCAGCCCCAGCATTTT. This translates into CASSAGPQTNQPQHF. The genes are TRBV9 and TRBJ1-5; D not resolved. This CDR3 is built from 15 residues. Germline CDR1 reads SGDLS; CDR2 reads YYNGEE. The V and J ends lost 3 bases and 3 bases respectively, with 13 bases between them.

The chain combines TRBV7-2 with TRBJ2-3; TRBD2 aligns across 11 bases. Unmatched junction bases numbered 7, after V lost 6 bases and J lost 2 bases. The CDR3 is made up of 16 amino acids. Germline V lookup: CDR1 SGHTA, CDR2 FQGNSA. DNA for the CDR3: TGTGCCAGCAGTCGACTAGCGGGGCTTTCCACAGATACGCAGTATTTT. Translation gives CASSRLAGLSTDTQYF.

V usage is TRBV6-5 and J usage is TRBJ1-2, with 12 bases matching TRBD1. CDR1 and CDR2 (germline): MNHEY, SVGAGI. Unmatched junction bases numbered 13, after V lost 10 bases and J lost 10 bases. This CDR3 region has 14 residues. The CDR3 here is CATSGRDRGLDYTF. For the CDR3, the DNA is TGTGCCACTTCCGGACGGGACAGGGGGCTCGACTACACCTTC.

This clone has a single count. V and J are TRBV2 and TRBJ2-7; 7 bases align to TRBD1. The CDR3 totals 12 residues. Germline lookup yields CDR1 SNHLY and CDR2 FYNNEI. V trimming: 5 bases; J trimming: 4 bases; junction bases outside the gene matches: 2. CDR3 nucleotide sequence: TGTGCCAGCAGTCTACAGGGGTACGAGCAGTACTTC. Encoded protein: CASSLQGYEQYF.

The chain carries TRBV2 and TRBJ2-1; the D gene is possibly TRBD2 (5 bases). The germline V and J ends were trimmed by 3 bases and 16 bases, with 22 bases remaining between them. Germline loops: CDR1 SNHLY, CDR2 FYNNEI. The CDR3 spans 14 residues. This CDR3 reads CASSESAVRSSGFF. The CDR3 coding sequence is TGTGCCAGCAGTGAGTCGGCAGTGCGGTCAAGCGGATTCTTC.

The chain uses TRBV4-1 and TRBJ2-2; D not certain. In germline, CDR1 is MGHRA, CDR2 YSYEKL. CDR3 length: 18 amino acids. Deletions cut 1 base from V and 2 bases from J, with 17 bases between. CDR3 loop: CASSQGVFGRLNTGELFF. The CDR3 DNA reads TGCGCCAGCAGCCAAGGGGTCTTCGGGCGGCTAAACACCGGGGAGCTGTTTTTT.

The rearrangement links TRBV7-6 to TRBJ2-5; TRBD2 matches 8 bases. The CDR3 totals 14 residues. In germline, CDR1 is SGHVS, CDR2 FNYEAQ. V shed 4 bases, J shed 4 bases, and the junction held 5 bases outside the gene matches. CDR3 sequence: CASSSPGLVETQYF. CDR3 in DNA: TGTGCCAGCAGCTCCCCGGGACTAGTAGAGACCCAGTACTTC.

This clone was observed a handful of times. The chain recombines TRBV11-3 with TRBJ2-1; D not resolved. The V end lost 2 bases, the J end lost 7 bases, and 6 bases lay between the germline ends. The germline CDR1 and CDR2 sequences are SGHNT and YENEEA. This CDR3 comprises 12 residues. The CDR3 coding sequence is TGTGCCAGCAGCTTAACCAGAAATGAGCAGTTCTTC. Translated, it gives CASSLTRNEQFF.

The CDR3 spells CASSPPGGRNQPQHF. CDR3 sequence (DNA): TGTGCCAGCAGCCCTCCGGGAGGGCGCAATCAGCCCCAGCATTTT. The chain carries TRBV7-2 and TRBJ1-5, with D unclear. V lost 5 bases and J lost 2, with 13 bases in between. Germline-derived CDR1 and CDR2 are SGHTA and FQGNSA. The CDR3 length is 15 residues.

The chain joins TRBV7-3 to TRBJ2-2, with 8 bases matching TRBD2. The trim removed 5 bases at V and 0 bases at J, leaving 2 bases unmatched. The CDR3 has 15 residues. CDR1 SGHTA and CDR2 FQGTGA come from the germline V gene. CDR3: CASSRSGANTGELFF. The CDR3 coding sequence is TGTGCCAGCAGCCGTAGCGGGGCGAACACCGGGGAGCTGTTTTTT.

The rearrangement uses TRBV25-1 and TRBJ2-7, with D uncertain. From germline, CDR1 is MGHDK and CDR2 SYGVNS. Trimming took 1 base from V and 3 from J, leaving 10 bases between them. The CDR3 consists of 14 residues. The DNA for the CDR3 is TGTGCCAGCAGTGAATTCAGCCCAGGCTACGAGCAGTACTTC. This gives the protein CASSEFSPGYEQYF.

The chain links TRBV7-2 to TRBJ2-3, with TRBD2 identical over 7 bases. Trimming took 5 bases from V and 0 from J; bases not matched to a gene: 8. The CDR3 length is 16 residues. Per the germline V gene, CDR1 is SGHTA and CDR2 is FQGNSA. CDR3 DNA: TGTGCCAGCAGCCTTCTCGGGGGGAAAAGCACAGATACGCAGTATTTT. This gives the protein CASSLLGGKSTDTQYF.

This chain connects TRBV30 to TRBJ1-6, with D hard to call. V was cut by 0 bases and J by 7 bases, with 16 bases left in between. This CDR3 is 16 amino acids long. The germline V gene encodes CDR1 GTSNPN and CDR2 SVGIG (reference sequence). The CDR3 DNA sequence: TGTGCCTGGAGTGTACCCTCCGGCCAAGCCAATTCACCCCTCCACTTT. Translation gives CAWSVPSGQANSPLHF.

This clone was seen only a few times. The chain employs TRBV15 and TRBJ1-3, with a possible D match to TRBD1 (5 bases). V was pared by 0 bases and J by 1 base, with 7 bases between. The CDR3 is 15 residues long. Per the germline V gene, CDR1 is LNHNV and CDR2 is YYDKDF (reference sequence). The CDR3 loop is CATSRDAGSGNTIYF. Written as DNA, the CDR3 is TGTGCCACCAGCAGAGATGCAGGGTCTGGAAACACCATATATTTT. The full variable domain, in which reference TRBV15 and TRBJ1-3 provide the parts outside the CDR3, is DAMVIQNPRYQVTQFGKPVTLSCSQTLNHNVMYWYQQKSSQAPKLLFHYYDKDFNNEADTPDNFQSRRPNTSFCFLDIRSPGLGDTAMYLCATSRDAGSGNTIYFGEGSWLTVV.

The chain uses TRBV6-5 and TRBJ2-5, with a possible D match to TRBD1 (6 bases). The V end was cut by 6 bases, the J end by 4 bases, with 9 bases between. Germline assignment: CDR1 MNHEY and CDR2 SVGAGI. CDR3 length: 12 amino acids. The CDR3 nucleotides are TGTGCCAGCAGCAAACAGGGAGAGACCCAGTACTTC. Protein sequence: CASSKQGETQYF.

The rearrangement joins TRBV27 to TRBJ2-7; TRBD1 matches 10 bases. The ends lost 2 bases at V and 3 bases at J; junction bases unmatched: 4. The germline CDR1 and CDR2 sequences are MNHEY and SMNVEV (reference sequence). The CDR3 contains 15 residues. The CDR3 loop reads CASSLQGQGDYEQYF. DNA for the CDR3: TGTGCCAGCAGTTTACAAGGACAGGGGGACTACGAGCAGTACTTC.

The CDR3 nucleotides are TGTGCCAGCAGCCCACAGGGAGGGGTGCAAGAGACCCAGTACTTC. Protein product: CASSPQGGVQETQYF. This chain joins TRBV7-9 and TRBJ2-5; TRBD2 might be the D (7 bases). CDR1 and CDR2 from the germline V gene are SEHNR and FQNEAQ (reference sequence). The CDR3 spans 15 residues. V was cut by 5 bases and J by 2 bases, with 15 bases left in between.

This sequence joins TRBV7-3 and TRBJ2-5; the D gene is possibly TRBD2 (7 bases). The CDR3 has 14 residues. Germline CDR1 reads SGHTA; CDR2 reads FQGTGA. V was shortened by 2 bases and J by 5 bases, with 12 bases between the two germline ends. This chain's CDR3 is CASSLAGAGETQYF. As DNA, the CDR3 is TGTGCCAGCAGCTTAGCGGGGGCCGGGGAGACCCAGTACTTC.

The chain carries TRBV29-1 and TRBJ2-2, with TRBD1 matching 8 bases. The CDR3 sequence is 13 residues long. The trim removed 5 bases at V and 5 bases at J, leaving 4 bases unmatched. Germline V gene sequence: CDR1 SQVTM, CDR2 ANQGSEA. CDR3 coding DNA: TGCAGCGTTCCAGGGGGCATAACCGGGGAGCTGTTTTTT. This translates into CSVPGGITGELFF.

The chain couples TRBV30 to TRBJ2-2; a possible D gene is TRBD1 (5 bases). The CDR3 totals 15 residues. Per germline, CDR1 GTSNPN and CDR2 SVGIG (reference sequence). Trimming removed 7 bases at V and 6 bases at J, with 21 bases between. The CDR3 region has the DNA TGTGCCTCGGAACCTGACAGCCGGGCGGCCGGGGAGCTGTTTTTT. Translating it yields CASEPDSRAAGELFF.

This sequence joins TRBV5-1 and TRBJ2-1; D may be TRBD2 (6 bases). From germline, CDR1 is SGHRS and CDR2 YFSETQ. The germline V and J ends were trimmed by 2 bases and 7 bases, with 13 bases remaining between them. This CDR3 spans 14 amino acids. The CDR3 DNA reads TGCGCCAGCAGCTTAGTCCCGGGAGATAATGAGCAGTTCTTC. This encodes CASSLVPGDNEQFF.

V is TRBV6-6 and J is TRBJ1-2, with 7 positions matching TRBD1. The CDR3 totals 13 residues. Trimming cost V 6 bases and J 4 bases; bases outside gene matches: 5. Germline-derived CDR1 and CDR2 are MNHNY and SVGAGI (reference sequence). CDR3 coding DNA: TGTGCCAGCAGACGACAGGGCGGCTATGGCTACACCTTC. This translates into CASRRQGGYGYTF.

This clone was seen once. The chain's CDR3 is CASSRVGLNTEAFF. The CDR3 coding sequence is TGTGCCAGTAGTAGGGTGGGATTGAACACTGAAGCTTTCTTT. V is TRBV19 and J is TRBJ1-1; D ambiguous. The CDR3 spans 14 residues. The V end lost 4 bases, the J end lost 0 bases, and 9 bases lay between the germline ends. CDR1 and CDR2 from the germline V gene are LNHDA and SQIVND (reference sequence).